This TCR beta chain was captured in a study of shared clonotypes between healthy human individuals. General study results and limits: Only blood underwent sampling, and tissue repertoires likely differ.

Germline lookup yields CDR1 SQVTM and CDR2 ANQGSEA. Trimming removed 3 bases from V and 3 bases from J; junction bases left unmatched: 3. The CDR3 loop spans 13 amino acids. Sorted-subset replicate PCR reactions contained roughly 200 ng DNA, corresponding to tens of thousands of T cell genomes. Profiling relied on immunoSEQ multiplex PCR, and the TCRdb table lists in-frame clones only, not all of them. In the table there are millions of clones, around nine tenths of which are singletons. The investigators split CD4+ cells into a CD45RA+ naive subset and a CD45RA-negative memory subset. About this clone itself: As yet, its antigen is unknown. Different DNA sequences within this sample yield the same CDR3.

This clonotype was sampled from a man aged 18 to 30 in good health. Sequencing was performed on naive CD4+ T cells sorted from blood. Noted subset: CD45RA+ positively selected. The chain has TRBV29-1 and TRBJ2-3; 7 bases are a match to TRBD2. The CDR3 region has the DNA TGCAGCGTTGACAGGGAGGGAACAGATACGCAGTATTTT. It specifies CSVDREGTDTQYF.